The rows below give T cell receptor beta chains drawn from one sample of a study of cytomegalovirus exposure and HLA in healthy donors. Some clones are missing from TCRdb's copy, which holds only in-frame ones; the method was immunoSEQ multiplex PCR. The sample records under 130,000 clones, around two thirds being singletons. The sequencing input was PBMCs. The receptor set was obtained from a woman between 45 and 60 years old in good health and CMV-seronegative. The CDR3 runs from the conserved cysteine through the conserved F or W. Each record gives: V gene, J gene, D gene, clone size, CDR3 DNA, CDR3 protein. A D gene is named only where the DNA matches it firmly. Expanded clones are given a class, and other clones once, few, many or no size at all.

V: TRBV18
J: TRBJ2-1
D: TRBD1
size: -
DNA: TGTGCCAGCTCACCGGGGACAGTTCCGGATCGGGAGCAGTTCTTC
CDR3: CASSPGTVPDREQFF

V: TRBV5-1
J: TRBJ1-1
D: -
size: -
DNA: TGCGCCAGCAGTTATGGACAGACTCTTATGAACACTGAAGCTTTCTTT
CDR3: CASSYGQTLMNTEAFF

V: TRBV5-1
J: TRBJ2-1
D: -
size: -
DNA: TGCGCCAGCAGCTTGGCGGTAGCCTCCCGACCGCAGTTCTTC
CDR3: CASSLAVASRPQFF

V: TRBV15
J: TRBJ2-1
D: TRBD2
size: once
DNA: TGTGCCACCAGCAGAGATGCAGCGGGAGGGCTCAATGAGCAGTTCTTC
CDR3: CATSRDAAGGLNEQFF

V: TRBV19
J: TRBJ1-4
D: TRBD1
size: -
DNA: TGTGCCAGTAGTAGACAGGGGGCAGTTCAAGAAAAACTGTTTTTT
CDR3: CASSRQGAVQEKLFF

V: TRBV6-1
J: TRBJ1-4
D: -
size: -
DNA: TGTGCCAGCAGTCCGACGGACTCAAATGAAAAACTGTTTTTT
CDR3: CASSPTDSNEKLFF

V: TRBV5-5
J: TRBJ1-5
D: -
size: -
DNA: TGTGCCAGCAGCTTCCAGGTAGGCAATCAGCCCCAGCATTTT
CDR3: CASSFQVGNQPQHF

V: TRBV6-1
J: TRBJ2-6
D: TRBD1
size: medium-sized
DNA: TGTGCCAGCAGTGAAACGGCTTTTGGGAAGGGGGCGTTCGGGGCCAACGTCCTGACTTTC
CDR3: CASSETAFGKGAFGANVLTF

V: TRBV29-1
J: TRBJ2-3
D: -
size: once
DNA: TGCAGCGTTGATAGGGGGGGGATAGGAACTAGCACAGATACGCAGTATTTT
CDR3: CSVDRGGIGTSTDTQYF

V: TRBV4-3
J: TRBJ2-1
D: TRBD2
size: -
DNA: TGCGCCAGCAGCCAAGAGGGCCTAGCGGGACGTAATGAGCAGTTCTTC
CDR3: CASSQEGLAGRNEQFF

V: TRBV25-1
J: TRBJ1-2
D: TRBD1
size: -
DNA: TGTGCCAGCAGTGAACCGAAGGGACAGGGGTTCTATGGCTACACCTTC
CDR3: CASSEPKGQGFYGYTF

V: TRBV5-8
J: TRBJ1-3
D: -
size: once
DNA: TGTGCCAGCAGTCTAAGCCGATCCTCTGGAAACACCATATATTTT
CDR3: CASSLSRSSGNTIYF

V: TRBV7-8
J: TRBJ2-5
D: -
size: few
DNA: TGTGCCAGCAGCTTAGCGTGGCAGGTAGTAGAGACCCAGTACTTC
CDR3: CASSLAWQVVETQYF

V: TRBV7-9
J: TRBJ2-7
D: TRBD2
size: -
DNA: TGTGCCAGCAGCTTGAACCTAGCGGGTCCTTACGAGCAGTACTTC
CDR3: CASSLNLAGPYEQYF

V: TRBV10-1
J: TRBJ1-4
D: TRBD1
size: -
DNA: TGCGCCAGCAGTGAGGGCGGGACAGATGAAAAACTGTTTTTT
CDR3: CASSEGGTDEKLFF

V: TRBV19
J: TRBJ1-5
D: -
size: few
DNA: TGTGCCAGTAGAGAGGGATATCAGCCCCAGCATTTT
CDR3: CASREGYQPQHF

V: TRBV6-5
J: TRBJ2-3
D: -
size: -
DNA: TGTGCCAGCAGTTTATCGGATACGCAGTATTTT
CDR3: CASSLSDTQYF

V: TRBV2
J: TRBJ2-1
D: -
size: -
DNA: TGTGCCAGCGTGGGGGGGCGGGGCCCCTACAATGAGCAGTTCTTC
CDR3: CASVGGRGPYNEQFF

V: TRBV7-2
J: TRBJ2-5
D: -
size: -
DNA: TGTGCCAGCAGCTCCCTTCATTCTGTGGGTGGCCCTCCGGGGACCCAGTACTTC
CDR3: CASSSLHSVGGPPGTQYF

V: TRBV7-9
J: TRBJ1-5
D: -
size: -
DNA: TGTGCCAGCAGCTTATCGGCGGAGAATCAGCCCCAGCATTTT
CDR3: CASSLSAENQPQHF

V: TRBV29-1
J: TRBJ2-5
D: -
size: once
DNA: TGCAGCGTTGTTTTTGCTAGTGCGGCGGAGACCCAGTACTTC
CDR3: CSVVFASAAETQYF

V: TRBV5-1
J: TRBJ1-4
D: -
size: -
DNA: TGCGCCAGCAGCTTACAGGGTATTGAGGCTGAAAAACTGTTTTTT
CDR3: CASSLQGIEAEKLFF

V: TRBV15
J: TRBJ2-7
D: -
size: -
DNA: TGTGCCACCAAGGGGGGGGGAAGCTCCTACGAGCAGTACTTC
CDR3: CATKGGGSSYEQYF

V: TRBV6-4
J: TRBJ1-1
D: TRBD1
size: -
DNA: TGTGCCAGCAGTGGGCTCCCGGACAGGGCTAAAGCTTTCTTT
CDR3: CASSGLPDRAKAFF

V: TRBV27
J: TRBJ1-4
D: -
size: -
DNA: TGTGCCAGCAGCTTGAAGGGGTCAAATGAAAAACTGTTTTTT
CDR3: CASSLKGSNEKLFF

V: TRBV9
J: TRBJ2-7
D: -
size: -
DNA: TGTGCCAGCAGCGTAGTGGCAGGGGGGTTCAACGAGCAGTACTTC
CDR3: CASSVVAGGFNEQYF

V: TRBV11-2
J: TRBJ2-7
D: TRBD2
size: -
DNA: TGTGCCAGCAGCTTAGTTGCGGGAGGGGGTGCCCCCTCCTACGAGCAGTACTTC
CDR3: CASSLVAGGGAPSYEQYF

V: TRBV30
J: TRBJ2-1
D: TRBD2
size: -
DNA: TGTGCCTGGAGCCCAGGACTAGCGGGGGGGTTTGATGAGCAGTTCTTC
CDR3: CAWSPGLAGGFDEQFF

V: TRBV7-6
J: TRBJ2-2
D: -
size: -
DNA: TGTGCCAGCAGCGGGGGACATCTCACCGGGGAGCTGTTTTTT
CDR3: CASSGGHLTGELFF

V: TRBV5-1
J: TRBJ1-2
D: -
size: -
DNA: TGCGCCAGCAGCAGCGGTAGGGTAGACTATGGCTACACCTTC
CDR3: CASSSGRVDYGYTF

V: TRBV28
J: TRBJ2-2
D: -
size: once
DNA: TGTGCCAGCAAGGGAGATTGGACCGGGGAGCTGTTTTTT
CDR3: CASKGDWTGELFF

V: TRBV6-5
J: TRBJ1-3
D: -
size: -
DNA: TGTGCCAGCAGTTACCCAGGGGCTGGAAACACCATATATTTT
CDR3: CASSYPGAGNTIYF

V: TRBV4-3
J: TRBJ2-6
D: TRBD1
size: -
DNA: TGCGCCGCTGTGAGGGACAGGGATGGGGCCAACGTCCTGACTTTC
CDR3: CAAVRDRDGANVLTF

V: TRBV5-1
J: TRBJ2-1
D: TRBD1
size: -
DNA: TGCGCCAGCAGCCGCGTCCCGGGACAGGGGAGAGGCTACAATGAGCAGTTCTTC
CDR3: CASSRVPGQGRGYNEQFF

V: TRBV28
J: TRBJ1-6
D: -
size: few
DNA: TGTGCCAGCAGGCCTAGGGGTGAGTCCTATAATTCACCCCTCCACTTT
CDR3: CASRPRGESYNSPLHF

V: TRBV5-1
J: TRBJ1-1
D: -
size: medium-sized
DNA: TGCGCCAGCAGCAACGAACAGAACATGAACACTGAAGCTTTCTTT
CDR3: CASSNEQNMNTEAFF

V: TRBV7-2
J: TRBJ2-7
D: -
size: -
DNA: TGTGCCAGCAGCCTAACCGGGCAGGGGGGCTACGAGCAGTACTTC
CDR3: CASSLTGQGGYEQYF

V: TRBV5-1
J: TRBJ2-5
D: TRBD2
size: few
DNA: TGCGCCAGCAGCTTGGCCAAGGCCCGCGGGGGGCCTATACAAGAGACCCAGTACTTC
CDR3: CASSLAKARGGPIQETQYF

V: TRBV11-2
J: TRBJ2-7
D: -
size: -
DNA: TGTGCCAGCAGTAGACAGTACGAGCAGTACTTC
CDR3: CASSRQYEQYF

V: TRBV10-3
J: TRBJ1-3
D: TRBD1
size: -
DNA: TGTGCCATCAGTGGTGGACAGGGGCTTGGAAACACCATATATTTT
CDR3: CAISGGQGLGNTIYF

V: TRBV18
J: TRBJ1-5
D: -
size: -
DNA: TGTGCCAGCTCACAGGGACTCGGGAGCAATCAGCCCCAGCATTTT
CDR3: CASSQGLGSNQPQHF

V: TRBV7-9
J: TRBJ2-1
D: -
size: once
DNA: TGTGCCAGCAGGCCACGACAACAGGGTTCATCCTACAATGAGCAGTTCTTC
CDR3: CASRPRQQGSSYNEQFF

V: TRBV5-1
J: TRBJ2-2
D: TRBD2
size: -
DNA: TGCGCCAGCAGCTCCAGCGGGGTGGGGCCCGGGGAGCTGTTTTTT
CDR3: CASSSSGVGPGELFF

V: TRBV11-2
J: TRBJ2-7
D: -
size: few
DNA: TGTGCCAGCAGCTCATACAGGGGGGGGTCCTACGAGCAGTACTTC
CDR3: CASSSYRGGSYEQYF

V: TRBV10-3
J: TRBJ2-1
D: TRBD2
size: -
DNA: TGTGCCATCAGTGCCTATAGCGGGTCTTACAATGAGCAGTTCTTC
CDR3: CAISAYSGSYNEQFF

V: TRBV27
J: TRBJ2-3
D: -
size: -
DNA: TGTGCCAGCAGTTTATCCGGGGGGCGGGCTCTTCGGCAGTATTTT
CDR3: CASSLSGGRALRQYF

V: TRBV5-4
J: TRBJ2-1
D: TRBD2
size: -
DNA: TGTGCCAGCACCATTAGCGGGGGGGCTAGTAATGAGCAGTTCTTC
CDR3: CASTISGGASNEQFF